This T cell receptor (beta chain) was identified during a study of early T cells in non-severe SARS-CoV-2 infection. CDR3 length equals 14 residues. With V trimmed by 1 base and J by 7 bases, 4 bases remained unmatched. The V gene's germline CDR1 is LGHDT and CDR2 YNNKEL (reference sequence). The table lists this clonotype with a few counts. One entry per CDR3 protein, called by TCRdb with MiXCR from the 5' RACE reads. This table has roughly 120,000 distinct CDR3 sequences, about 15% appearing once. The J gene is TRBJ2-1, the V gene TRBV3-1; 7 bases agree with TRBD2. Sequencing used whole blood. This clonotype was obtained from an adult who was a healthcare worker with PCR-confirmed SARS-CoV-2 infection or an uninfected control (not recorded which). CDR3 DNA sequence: TGTGCCAGCAGCCAAGTGTCGGGGGGAAATGAGCAGTTCTTC. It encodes CASSQVSGGNEQFF.